This is a list of T cell receptor beta chains from one sample in a study of ipilimumab plus nivolumab after autologous stem cell transplantation. Using immunoSEQ multiplex PCR, the repertoire was profiled, and TCRdb retains in-frame clones only, with some absent. This sample has roughly 9,700 clones, with just under 80% found just once. Specimen: PBMCs, collected in a trial of ipilimumab plus nivolumab as post-transplant consolidation. Receptors were obtained from a male donor with diffuse large B-cell lymphoma. Each CDR3 is given with its conserved first and last residue. A D gene is named only where the DNA matches it firmly. Clone size is stated in some rows and not others, as once, few, many or a class when expanded.

V gene	J gene	D gene	clone size	CDR3 protein	CDR3 DNA
TRBV30	TRBJ2-7	TRBD1	-	CAWSARRDRGLFEQYF	TGTGCCTGGAGTGCCCGAAGGGACAGGGGGCTATTCGAGCAGTACTTC
TRBV6-6	TRBJ2-7	-	-	CASREGYTYEQYF	TGTGCCAGCAGGGAAGGCTATACCTACGAGCAGTACTTC
TRBV18	TRBJ1-2	TRBD1	-	CASSPVGQGGYGYTF	TGTGCCAGCTCACCAGTGGGACAGGGAGGCTATGGCTACACCTTC
TRBV5-4	TRBJ1-5	-	once	CASSQMGRVGNQPQHF	TGTGCCAGCAGCCAAATGGGCAGGGTCGGCAATCAGCCCCAGCATTTT
TRBV5-1	TRBJ2-7	-	-	CASSSPPYEQYF	TGCGCCAGCAGCTCCCCTCCATACGAGCAGTACTTC
TRBV4-3	TRBJ2-7	-	-	CASSQGGTDLYEQYF	TGCGCCAGCAGCCAGGGCGGGACAGATCTCTACGAGCAGTACTTC
TRBV10-3	TRBJ1-5	-	-	CAISEPSGQPQHF	TGTGCCATCAGTGAGCCCTCCGGTCAGCCCCAGCATTTT
TRBV5-4	TRBJ2-3	TRBD2	-	CASSFQRGARMDTQYF	TGTGCCAGCAGCTTTCAGCGGGGGGCCCGCATGGATACGCAGTATTTT
TRBV6-5	TRBJ1-1	-	-	CASTPGKQHTEAFF	TGTGCCAGCACTCCCGGGAAACAGCACACTGAAGCTTTCTTT
TRBV6-5	TRBJ2-7	-	once	CASSPRFGAEQYF	TGTGCCAGCAGTCCTAGATTTGGTGCCGAGCAGTACTTC
TRBV19	TRBJ2-3	TRBD2	-	CASSSLAGGTDTQYF	TGTGCCAGTAGCTCTCTAGCGGGGGGCACAGATACGCAGTATTTT
TRBV7-3	TRBJ2-1	-	-	CASSLEGQSYNEQFF	TGTGCCAGCAGCTTAGAGGGACAATCCTACAATGAGCAGTTCTTC
TRBV5-6	TRBJ2-5	TRBD2	-	CASSLNSREKETQYF	TGTGCCAGCAGCTTGAATTCGCGGGAGAAAGAGACCCAGTACTTC
TRBV7-9	TRBJ1-2	TRBD1	-	CASSYPLGKTDRGRNGYTF	TGTGCCAGCAGCTACCCCCTGGGGAAAACGGACAGGGGCAGGAATGGCTACACCTTC
TRBV11-2	TRBJ2-3	-	-	CASSLRIDTDTQYF	TGTGCCAGCAGCTTACGGATAGACACAGATACGCAGTATTTT